Each of the 30 T cell receptor beta chains below was sequenced from the same sample in a study of T cells after yellow fever vaccination. TCRdb recomputed calls from the 5' RACE reads with MiXCR, one row per CDR3 protein. The top ten hold about 18% of the sample, which has a few hundred thousand distinct CDR3 sequences, roughly a sixth seen once. The sample consisted of PBMCs, taken before the yellow fever booster vaccination. These receptors originate from a man in his late teens or twenties who received the YFV17D yellow fever vaccine.

There are a few counts of this clonotype. This chain connects TRBV5-1 to TRBJ1-1; 7 bases fit TRBD1. Per germline, CDR1 SGHRS and CDR2 YFSETQ. J was trimmed by 1 base and V by 4 bases; bases with no gene match: 4. The CDR3 runs 14 residues. The CDR3 nucleotides read TGCGCCAGCAGCGGGGGACAGCCGAACACTGAAGCTTTCTTT. Protein: CASSGGQPNTEAFF. Using reference TRBV5-1 and TRBJ1-1 for the parts outside the CDR3, the full variable domain is KAGVTQTPRYLIKTRGQQVTLSCSPISGHRSVSWYQQTPGQGLQFLFEYFSETQRNKGNFPGRFSGRQFSNSRSEMNVSTLELGDSALYLCASSGGQPNTEAFFGQGTRLTVV.

The chain couples TRBV7-2 to TRBJ2-3; possibly TRBD2 for D (5 bases). CDR1 is SGHTA and CDR2 is FQGNSA in the germline V gene. This CDR3 comprises 15 residues. The V end lost 5 bases, the J end lost 0 bases, and 12 bases lay between the germline ends. CDR3: CASSTLGSSTDTQYF. DNA for the CDR3: TGTGCCAGCAGCACACTGGGGAGCAGCACAGATACGCAGTATTTT.

This clonotype has just a few counts. The chain has TRBV20-1 and TRBJ2-7; 8 bases line up with TRBD2. V was clipped by 0 bases and J by 5 bases; unmatched bases: 6. The germline V gene has CDR1 DFQATT and CDR2 SNEGSKA (reference sequence). The CDR3 is 14 amino acids. The chain's CDR3 is CSARDSGGVNEQYV. The CDR3 nucleotides are TGCAGTGCTAGAGATTCGGGAGGGGTCAACGAGCAGTACGTC.

Only a few counts were recorded for this clonotype. In nucleotides, the CDR3 is TGCGCCAGCAGCTTGGTCTCGACAAACACTGAAGCTTTCTTT. This sequence encodes CASSLVSTNTEAFF. The chain couples TRBV5-1 to TRBJ1-1; D not resolved. Trimming removed 0 bases at V and 2 bases at J, with 8 bases between. The germline CDR1 and CDR2 sequences are SGHRS and YFSETQ. The CDR3 sequence is 14 residues long. Based on the CDR3 plus reference TRBV5-1 and TRBJ1-1, the full variable domain is KAGVTQTPRYLIKTRGQQVTLSCSPISGHRSVSWYQQTPGQGLQFLFEYFSETQRNKGNFPGRFSGRQFSNSRSEMNVSTLELGDSALYLCASSLVSTNTEAFFGQGTRLTVV.

This clonotype was counted once. V usage is TRBV6-6 and J usage is TRBJ2-3, with 12 bases identical to TRBD2. Germline V gene data show CDR1 as MNHNY and CDR2 as SVGAGI (reference sequence). There are 16 residues in the CDR3. Trimming removed 8 bases from V and 5 bases from J; junction bases left unmatched: 11. As DNA, the CDR3 is TGTGCCAGCGCCCCAACTAGCGGGGGGCGAGGAGATACGCAGTATTTT. Translation gives CASAPTSGGRGDTQYF.

This clonotype was detected only a few times. The V call is TRBV6-5, the J call TRBJ1-1; D remains unclear. The CDR3 extends over 13 amino acids. The germline V gene has CDR1 MNHEY and CDR2 SVGAGI. The germline V and J ends were trimmed by 6 bases and 1 base, with 9 bases remaining between them. CDR3 nucleotide sequence: TGTGCCAGCAGCCACGGGCAGAACACTGAAGCTTTCTTT. This translates into CASSHGQNTEAFF.

This clonotype has ten or more counts. The genes are TRBV4-3 and TRBJ2-5; D is unresolved. This CDR3 contains 14 residues. Looked up from germline, CDR1 is LGHNA and CDR2 is YSLEER. The V end was cut by 0 bases, the J end by 2 bases, with 7 bases between. This chain's CDR3 is CASSQEHIQETQYF. The CDR3 region has the DNA TGCGCCAGCAGCCAAGAACACATTCAAGAGACCCAGTACTTC.

This clonotype was observed a handful of times. This rearrangement joins TRBV6-6 to TRBJ1-2; D is unresolved. V lost 7 bases to trimming and J lost 5 bases, with 14 bases between them. Germline CDR1 is MNHNY and CDR2 is SVGAGI (reference sequence). The CDR3 totals 13 residues. CDR3 bases: TGTGCCAGCACCCTAATGACCGGGTATGGCTACACCTTC. It yields the protein CASTLMTGYGYTF.

The count of this clonotype is one. This chain connects TRBV19 to TRBJ1-1; the D is unclear. The CDR3 is made up of 13 amino acids. Germline V gives CDR1 LNHDA, CDR2 SQIVND (reference sequence). Trimming took off 7 bases at V and 0 bases at J, with 9 bases between the two ends. CDR3 protein: CASNFGVNTEAFF. CDR3 DNA sequence: TGTGCCAGTAATTTCGGCGTGAACACTGAAGCTTTCTTT.

This clonotype has only a few counts. In DNA form, the CDR3 reads TGCGCCAGCAGCTTGGGGAGACAGGGGTTCATCAAGTCCTACAATGAGCAGTTCTTC. Translation: CASSLGRQGFIKSYNEQFF. This rearrangement joins TRBV5-1 to TRBJ2-1; TRBD1 aligns across 8 bases. The germline gives CDR1 SGHRS, CDR2 YFSETQ. The CDR3 totals 19 residues. V was pared by 0 bases and J by 1 base, with 12 bases of the junction left unmatched.

The chain combines TRBV27 with TRBJ2-1; 9 bases fit TRBD2. Per germline, CDR1 MNHEY and CDR2 SMNVEV (reference sequence). The CDR3 runs 14 residues. The trim removed 7 bases at V and 9 bases at J, leaving 10 bases unmatched. CDR3 sequence: CASIQRGEFGEQFF. The CDR3 DNA reads TGTGCCAGCATCCAGCGGGGGGAGTTCGGTGAGCAGTTCTTC.

The rearrangement uses TRBV28 and TRBJ1-2; D gene uncertain. Trimming shortened V by 2 bases and J by 8 bases, and 9 bases separated the two germline ends. The CDR3 spans 12 residues. Germline CDR1 is MDHEN and CDR2 is SYDVKM. CDR3 nucleotide sequence: TGTGCCAGCAGTTTAGAGGCTTACGGCTACACCTTC. It translates to CASSLEAYGYTF.

The chain employs TRBV12-3 or TRBV12-4 and TRBJ1-1, with D maybe TRBD1 (6 bases). This CDR3 spans 13 amino acids. Trimming stripped 3 bases from V and 10 bases from J, with 15 bases between. The CDR3 nucleotides read TGTGCCAGCAGTTTTTTCGGACAGCAGGGAGCTTTCTTT. This sequence encodes CASSFFGQQGAFF.

This clonotype has only a few counts. The chain has TRBV4-1 and TRBJ1-5, with a weak D call TRBD1 (5 bases). The V end was cut by 4 bases, the J end by 5 bases, with 18 bases between. Germline V CDR1 and CDR2: MGHRA, YSYEKL. This CDR3 is 16 amino acids long. The CDR3 DNA follows: TGCGCCAGCAGCCCAGGGACCTTAACCTCAGATCAGCCCCAGCATTTT. Translating gives CASSPGTLTSDQPQHF.

V gene TRBV20-1 combines with J gene TRBJ2-5, with D perhaps TRBD2 (5 bases). The V gene's germline CDR1 is DFQATT and CDR2 SNEGSKA (reference sequence). Trimming left V 0 bases short and J 0 bases short, with 14 bases between. This CDR3 region has 16 residues. CDR3 protein: CSARDFKRQYQETQYF. As DNA, the CDR3 is TGCAGTGCTAGAGATTTTAAGCGGCAGTACCAAGAGACCCAGTACTTC.

The chain carries TRBV20-1 and TRBJ2-1; no clear D. The CDR3 has 13 residues. The V end lost 0 bases, the J end lost 8 bases, and 11 bases lay between the germline ends. The V gene's germline CDR1 is DFQATT and CDR2 SNEGSKA (reference sequence). Here the CDR3 DNA reads TGCAGTGCTAGAGATCCTAACTTACATGAGCAGTTCTTC. Encoded protein: CSARDPNLHEQFF.

V is TRBV5-1 and J is TRBJ2-3, with a tentative D call TRBD1 (6 bases). Trimming pared 0 bases from V and 3 bases from J, leaving 11 bases between. Looked up from germline, CDR1 is SGHRS and CDR2 is YFSETQ. CDR3 size: 15 residues. This CDR3 is CASSLGPQGTDTQYF. Written as DNA, the CDR3 is TGCGCCAGCAGCTTGGGCCCCCAGGGGACAGATACGCAGTATTTT.

The gene calls are TRBV20-1 and TRBJ1-6; TRBD1 aligns across 10 bases. There are 17 residues in the CDR3. Per the germline V gene, CDR1 is DFQATT and CDR2 is SNEGSKA (reference sequence). Losses at the gene ends were 1 base for V and 8 bases for J; bases not matched to a gene: 11. CDR3 DNA: TGCAGTGCTAGAGGCGGAGGACAGGGGGTTCGATATTCACCCCTCCACTTT. Amino acids: CSARGGGQGVRYSPLHF.

This clonotype has a count of ten or more. The chain links TRBV20-1 to TRBJ2-1; D not certain. This CDR3 contains 10 residues. CDR1 is DFQATT, CDR2 SNEGSKA, per germline (reference sequence). V shed 3 bases and J shed 7 bases, with 4 bases lying between them. Here the CDR3 reads CSARKNEQFF. The DNA of the CDR3 is TGCAGTGCTAGGAAGAATGAGCAGTTCTTC.

The chain carries TRBV7-9 and TRBJ2-5; 11 bases fit TRBD1. The CDR3 length is 15 residues. Unmatched junction bases numbered 5, after V lost 4 bases and J lost 4 bases. The germline gives CDR1 SEHNR, CDR2 FQNEAQ (reference sequence). CDR3: CASSSGQGAGETQYF. The CDR3, as DNA: TGTGCCAGCAGCTCAGGACAGGGGGCCGGAGAGACCCAGTACTTC. Filled out from reference TRBV7-9 and TRBJ2-5, the complete variable domain reads DTGVSQNPRHKITKRGQNVTFRCDPISEHNRLYWYRQTLGQGPEFLTYFQNEAQLEKSRLLSDRFSAERPKGSFSTLEIQRTEQGDSAMYLCASSSGQGAGETQYFGPGTRLLVL.

This clonotype was seen more than once but under ten times. This sequence joins TRBV15 and TRBJ1-5; maybe TRBD1 (5 bases). Germline CDR1 reads LNHNV; CDR2 reads YYDKDF (reference sequence). The CDR3 contains 17 residues. The V gene lost 0 bases and the J gene lost 2 bases, with 14 bases spanning the gap. Written as DNA, the CDR3 is TGTGCCACCAGCAGAGATCGTACAGGACTAGGCAATCAGCCCCAGCATTTT. Protein product: CATSRDRTGLGNQPQHF. Full variable domain (outside the CDR3, taken from reference TRBV15 and TRBJ1-5): DAMVIQNPRYQVTQFGKPVTLSCSQTLNHNVMYWYQQKSSQAPKLLFHYYDKDFNNEADTPDNFQSRRPNTSFCFLDIRSPGLGDTAMYLCATSRDRTGLGNQPQHFGDGTRLSIL.

This clonotype came up a few times. The J gene is TRBJ2-2, the V gene TRBV9, with 8 bases aligning to TRBD1. The CDR3 sequence is 19 residues long. Germline loops: CDR1 SGDLS, CDR2 YYNGEE. The junction had 14 bases not matched to a gene; V was cut back by 4 bases and J by 0 bases. The CDR3 DNA follows: TGTGCCAGCAGCTCCACGATCAACCAGGGGGCCGCGAACACCGGGGAGCTGTTTTTT. The encoded protein is CASSSTINQGAANTGELFF.

The V gene is TRBV5-1, the J gene TRBJ2-1; D might be TRBD2 (6 bases). The CDR3 extends over 11 amino acids. The V gene's germline CDR1 is SGHRS and CDR2 YFSETQ. V lost 6 bases and J 9 bases, leaving 10 bases between the germline ends. This chain's CDR3 is CASTREAEQFF. The CDR3 DNA reads TGCGCCAGCACGAGGGAGGCTGAGCAGTTCTTC.

This clonotype was counted only a few times. V and J are TRBV18 and TRBJ1-3; D perhaps matches TRBD1 (6 bases). V lost 5 bases and J 0 bases, leaving 14 bases between the germline ends. CDR3 length: 16 amino acids. Germline V CDR1 and CDR2: KGHSH, LQKENI. The CDR3 DNA follows: TGTGCCAGCTCATCCGGACAGTTATACTCTGGAAACACCATATATTTT. Its protein product is CASSSGQLYSGNTIYF.

This clonotype appeared a few times. The chain is built from TRBV7-9 and TRBJ2-1; no reliable D call. CDR3 length equals 12 residues. Germline CDR1 reads SEHNR; CDR2 reads FQNEAQ (reference sequence). Between the trimmed V and J ends, which lost 3 bases and 7 bases, there was a span of 7 bases. CDR3 in DNA: TGTGCCAGCAGCTTTAGGGAAAATGAGCAGTTCTTC. It translates to CASSFRENEQFF.

The rearrangement joins TRBV5-1 to TRBJ1-1; D remains ambiguous. The germline CDR1 and CDR2 sequences are SGHRS and YFSETQ. The CDR3 contains 15 residues. V lost 0 bases to trimming and J lost 0 bases, with 9 bases between them. CDR3 sequence (DNA): TGCGCCAGCAGCTTGGCCCTCAACATGAACACTGAAGCTTTCTTT. Translating gives CASSLALNMNTEAFF. Filled out from reference TRBV5-1 and TRBJ1-1, the complete variable domain reads KAGVTQTPRYLIKTRGQQVTLSCSPISGHRSVSWYQQTPGQGLQFLFEYFSETQRNKGNFPGRFSGRQFSNSRSEMNVSTLELGDSALYLCASSLALNMNTEAFFGQGTRLTVV.

This clonotype has more than one count but fewer than ten. The chain links TRBV24-1 to TRBJ2-7; D remains ambiguous. The CDR3 is made up of 14 amino acids. The V and J ends lost 7 bases and 5 bases respectively, with 17 bases between them. The germline gives CDR1 KGHDR, CDR2 SFDVKD. The CDR3 loop reads CATRGRSGWDEQYV. For the CDR3, the DNA is TGTGCCACCAGGGGTAGGTCCGGATGGGACGAGCAGTACGTC.

This sequence joins TRBV27 and TRBJ1-1; no reliable D call. Germline V gene data show CDR1 as MNHEY and CDR2 as SMNVEV (reference sequence). The germline V and J ends were trimmed by 5 bases and 2 bases, with 18 bases remaining between them. The CDR3 covers 16 residues. The chain's CDR3 is CASSAGEQIENTEAFF. CDR3 nucleotides: TGTGCCAGCAGTGCCGGGGAACAGATAGAAAACACTGAAGCTTTCTTT.

This clonotype was counted only a few times. Mismatch with germline at one junction end may stem from a read error. The genes are TRBV6-5 and TRBJ1-1; D is unclear. The length of the CDR3 is 11 residues. CDR1 is MNHEY, CDR2 SVGAGI, per germline. CDR3 DNA sequence: TGTGCCAGCAGTTATTACACTGAATCTTTCTTT. Translation: CASSYYTESFF.

The chain is built from TRBV12-3 or TRBV12-4 and TRBJ1-3; TRBD1 matches at 9 bases. The junction had 2 bases not matched to a gene; V was cut back by 5 bases and J by 3 bases. The CDR3 length is 14 residues. This CDR3 is CASSGTGIGNTIYF. The CDR3 DNA is TGTGCCAGCAGTGGGACAGGGATTGGAAACACCATATATTTT.